The source of this T cell receptor beta chain is a study of blood T cell repertoires in COVID-19. Methods used by the authors: The authors estimated nucleated cell counts from reference gene primer amplification. The assay was immunoSEQ multiplex PCR, and TCRdb's table has in-frame clones only and misses some. V, J and clone size are taken as reported in that table, and D and trimming were inferred from the DNA itself. The sample carries 380,000 or so clones, more than 70% recorded once. CDR1 is MNHEY, CDR2 SMNVEV, per germline (reference sequence). With 7 bases clipped from V and 7 bases from J, the junction kept 8 bases outside the gene matches. This CDR3 is 14 amino acids long.

The sequencing input was peripheral blood. The clonotype comes from a man aged 40-50 years with acute or convalescent COVID-19. The chain couples TRBV27 to TRBJ1-5; TRBD1 matches at 9 bases. CDR3 coding DNA: TGTGCCAGCAACGCCAGGACAGGGGCCCAGCCCCAGCATTTT. Protein sequence: CASNARTGAQPQHF.